The next 10 T cell receptor beta chains were all read from a single sample in a study of CD8 T cells in ankylosing spondylitis. One entry per CDR3 protein results from TCRdb running MiXCR on the 5' RACE reads. Altogether under 85,000 distinct CDR3 sequences are present, roughly 5% being singletons, with the ten largest covering roughly 2.3%. The sample was blood, either unsorted or a sorted T cell fraction (not recorded which). These receptors came from a male donor with ankylosing spondylitis or in good health (not recorded which).

This clonotype was detected ten times or more. The V call is TRBV29-1, the J call TRBJ1-2; TRBD1 aligns across 7 bases. The J segment lost 8 bases and the V segment lost 5 bases, leaving 11 bases of the junction unmatched. CDR1 and CDR2 (germline): SQVTM, ANQGSEA. The CDR3 runs to 13 residues. The CDR3 nucleotides are TGCAGCGTTCAGACAGGGAGATCGGAGGGCTACACCTTC. It yields the protein CSVQTGRSEGYTF.

This clonotype was recorded at least ten times. The chain joins TRBV5-1 to TRBJ2-5; 11 bases fit TRBD1. CDR3 length equals 15 residues. V gave up 3 bases and J gave up 5 bases; unmatched junction bases: 6. Germline CDR1 is SGHRS and CDR2 is YFSETQ. In DNA form, the CDR3 reads TGCGCCAGCAGCTCCGGACAGGGGGCGCGGGAGACCCAGTACTTC. Encoded protein: CASSSGQGARETQYF.

This clonotype has a count of ten or more. V usage is TRBV5-1 and J usage is TRBJ2-1; D remains unclear. Germline V gene lookup returns CDR1 SGHRS and CDR2 YFSETQ. V was trimmed by 0 bases and J by 2 bases, leaving 6 bases between them. The CDR3 runs 14 residues. CDR3 in amino acids: CASSLDPPYNEQFF. The CDR3 DNA reads as TGCGCCAGCAGCTTGGACCCACCCTACAATGAGCAGTTCTTC.

This clonotype is termed medium-sized (0.01 to 0.1%). The chain combines TRBV7-2 with TRBJ2-1; 9 bases are a match to TRBD1. The V and J ends lost 1 base and 5 bases, in that order; junction bases with no gene match: 6. The CDR3 is made up of 16 amino acids. Looked up from germline, CDR1 is SGHTA and CDR2 is FQGNSA. The DNA of the CDR3 is TGTGCCAGCAGCTTAGTGGGGACAGGGTTAAACAATGAGCAGTTCTTC. It encodes CASSLVGTGLNNEQFF.

In this sample, this clonotype turned up many times. This chain uses TRBV7-2 with TRBJ2-4; D is perhaps TRBD1 or TRBD2 (5 bases each). V was trimmed by 5 bases and J by 6 bases, leaving 14 bases between them. CDR1 and CDR2 from the germline V gene are SGHTA and FQGNSA. This CDR3 region has 14 residues. The CDR3 nucleotides are TGTGCCAGCAGCCCTGGGACGGTAGGAAACATTCAGTACTTC. This gives the protein CASSPGTVGNIQYF.

There are many counts of this clonotype. The genes are TRBV9 and TRBJ2-3, with 7 bases identical to TRBD2. Germline assignment: CDR1 SGDLS and CDR2 YYNGEE. V dropped 3 bases and J dropped 5; count of bases not matched to a gene: 12. The CDR3 sequence is 16 residues long. CDR3 residues: CASSGLGGANGDTQYF. CDR3 sequence (DNA): TGTGCCAGCAGCGGGCTGGGAGGGGCCAATGGAGATACGCAGTATTTT.

The table lists this clonotype with many counts. This chain uses TRBV7-8 with TRBJ1-3; maybe TRBD1 (6 bases). V was trimmed by 6 bases and J by 1 base, leaving 13 bases between them. The germline V gene has CDR1 SGHVS and CDR2 FQNEAQ. The CDR3 length is 15 residues. CDR3 in DNA: TGTGCCAGCAGTTTTATACAGGGTTCTGGAAACACCATATATTTT. Protein: CASSFIQGSGNTIYF.

In its sample, this clonotype was seen many times. The V and J genes are TRBV20-1 and TRBJ1-6, with D unclear. In germline, CDR1 is DFQATT, CDR2 SNEGSKA (reference sequence). The CDR3 consists of 13 residues. V gave up 5 bases and J gave up 7 bases, with 12 bases separating them. CDR3 amino acids: CSAEGGLNSPLHF. The CDR3 DNA reads TGCAGTGCTGAGGGAGGGCTCAATTCACCCCTCCACTTT.

This clonotype was counted ten times or more. The CDR3 loop reads CSAAPTLRNTGELFF. The CDR3 coding sequence is TGCAGTGCTGCGCCTACCCTTAGAAACACCGGGGAGCTGTTTTTT. The chain carries TRBV20-1 and TRBJ2-2; D not resolved. The CDR3 has 15 amino acids. Trimming shortened V by 5 bases and J by 2 bases, and 15 bases separated the two germline ends. CDR1 is DFQATT and CDR2 is SNEGSKA in the germline V gene (reference sequence).

This clonotype was found many times. The gene calls are TRBV5-1 and TRBJ1-2, with 8 positions matching TRBD1. The CDR3 consists of 15 residues. V lost 1 base to trimming and J lost 5 bases; unmatched junction nucleotides: 7. From germline, CDR1 is SGHRS and CDR2 YFSETQ. CDR3 sequence: CASSLLQGVWYGYTF. In DNA form, the CDR3 reads TGCGCCAGCAGCTTGCTACAGGGGGTCTGGTATGGCTACACCTTC.